A selection of T cell receptor beta chains follows, all from one sample in a study of Graves' ophthalmopathy and Graves' hyperthyroidism. TCRdb fed the multiplex PCR reads into MiXCR, producing one record per CDR3 protein. The data show approximately 540,000 distinct CDR3 sequences, 35% to 45% seen once. The sequenced sample was peripheral blood or thyroid tissue (not recorded which). The source of these receptors is an adult man with Graves' hyperthyroidism. Each CDR3 is given with its conserved first and last residue. The D gene is left open where the match is weak. Clone size is not always given. Where it is, it says once, few, many or a class for expanded clones.

V gene,clone size,D gene,J gene,CDR3 protein,CDR3 DNA
TRBV2,many,-,TRBJ2-7,CASMESYEQYF,TGTGCCAGCATGGAGAGCTACGAGCAGTACTTC
TRBV20-1,-,TRBD1,TRBJ1-5,CSIPRDRETPNQPQHF,TGCAGTATACCCAGGGACAGGGAGACCCCGAATCAGCCCCAGCATTTT
TRBV7-9,-,TRBD1,TRBJ2-7,CASSSRTGPYEQYF,TGTGCCAGCAGCTCTAGGACAGGGCCCTACGAGCAGTACTTC
TRBV20-1,-,TRBD1,TRBJ1-2,CSAVRDRGNGYTF,TGCAGTGCTGTCCGGGACAGGGGCAATGGCTACACCTTC
TRBV12-3/TRBV12-4,many,-,TRBJ1-2,CASSLDRGPEGYTF,TGTGCCAGCAGTTTAGATCGGGGCCCGGAGGGCTACACCTTC
TRBV20-1,-,-,TRBJ2-3,CSARRDHITDTQYF,TGCAGTGCCCGCCGGGACCATATCACAGATACGCAGTATTTT
TRBV29-1,many,-,TRBJ1-2,CSVGGGRNYGYTF,TGCAGCGTTGGGGGGGGCAGAAACTATGGCTACACCTTC
TRBV2,-,-,TRBJ2-7,CASSYRSAYEQYF,TGTGCCAGCAGCTACAGGTCTGCCTACGAGCAGTACTTC
TRBV7-8,many,TRBD1,TRBJ1-2,CASSQGGANYGYTF,TGTGCCAGCAGCCAGGGGGGAGCTAACTATGGCTACACCTTC
TRBV7-2,many,-,TRBJ2-7,CASSLALREYEQYF,TGTGCCAGCAGCTTAGCTCTGCGCGAATACGAGCAGTACTTC
TRBV29-1,-,TRBD2,TRBJ2-7,CSVETGGQFFEQYF,TGCAGCGTTGAAACGGGGGGGCAGTTCTTCGAGCAGTACTTC
TRBV18,few,-,TRBJ2-5,CASSVLAVAGNGETQYF,TGTGCCAGCTCAGTCTTAGCGGTTGCGGGAAACGGAGAGACCCAGTACTTC
TRBV5-5,-,-,TRBJ2-5,CASSLWGPGAWVYF,-
TRBV7-9,-,-,TRBJ1-6,CASSLGSPSPLHF,TGTGCCAGCAGCTTAGGCAGCCCGTCACCCCTCCACTTT
TRBV12-3/TRBV12-4,-,-,TRBJ2-7,CASRFAGTPYEQYF,TGTGCCAGCAGGTTCGCCGGGACTCCCTACGAGCAGTACTTC
TRBV7-9,-,-,TRBJ2-6,CASSQISGGLSRANVLTF,TGTGCCAGCAGCCAAATATCTGGTGGTCTCTCTAGGGCCAACGTCCTGACTTTC
TRBV20-1,many,-,TRBJ2-5,CSATRTLQETQYF,TGCAGTGCAACTAGGACACTCCAAGAGACCCAGTACTTC
TRBV5-5,-,TRBD1,TRBJ2-2,CASSLEDRRNTGELFF,TGTGCCAGCAGCTTGGAGGACAGGCGGAACACCGGGGAGCTGTTTTTT
TRBV29-1,once,-,TRBJ1-6,CSSLSVRLYNSPLHF,TGCAGCAGTTTGAGCGTCCGACTCTATAATTCACCCCTCCACTTT
TRBV20-1,-,-,TRBJ1-4,CSARARNDNEKLFF,TGCAGTGCTAGGGCACGCAATGACAATGAAAAACTGTTTTTT
TRBV2,many,TRBD1,TRBJ2-1,CASSEDRVGEQFF,TGTGCCAGCAGCGAGGACAGGGTGGGTGAGCAGTTCTTC
TRBV11-3,many,-,TRBJ2-7,CASSLDTFTTYEQYF,TGTGCCAGCAGCTTAGATACTTTCACCACCTACGAGCAGTACTTC
TRBV6-5,many,-,TRBJ1-1,CASTYGQSTEAFF,TGTGCCAGCACCTATGGGCAGAGCACTGAAGCTTTCTTT
TRBV2,-,-,TRBJ2-7,CASSDSREQYF,TGTGCCAGCAGTGACAGTCGGGAGCAGTACTTC
TRBV29-1,-,TRBD1,TRBJ2-7,CSLGGQVNYEQYF,TGCAGCTTAGGAGGACAGGTGAACTACGAGCAGTACTTC
TRBV11-1,-,TRBD1,TRBJ2-7,CASSDRGTRNEQYF,TGTGCCAGCAGCGACAGGGGCACGCGCAATGAGCAGTACTTC
TRBV5-1,-,-,TRBJ1-1,CASSSRLTRGNTEAFF,TGCGCCAGCAGCTCCAGACTGACCCGAGGGAACACTGAAGCTTTCTTT
TRBV29-1,many,TRBD1,TRBJ1-2,CSVQDRAGYTF,TGCAGCGTACAGGACAGGGCCGGCTACACCTTC
TRBV20-1,-,TRBD2,TRBJ2-7,CSATQGLAGGKVGREQYF,TGCAGTGCCACCCAAGGACTAGCGGGAGGAAAAGTGGGAAGGGAGCAGTACTTC
TRBV7-3,many,-,TRBJ1-6,CASSLRYDSPLHF,TGTGCCAGCAGCTTACGATATGACTCACCCCTCCACTTT
TRBV12-3/TRBV12-4,many,-,TRBJ2-5,CASSLRGQETQYF,TGTGCCAGCAGTTTAAGGGGGCAAGAGACCCAGTACTTC
TRBV25-1,-,TRBD2,TRBJ2-2,CASRLLISGGTNTGELFF,TGTGCCAGCAGACTCCTAATTAGCGGGGGGACGAACACCGGGGAGCTGTTTTTT
TRBV7-9,-,TRBD2,TRBJ2-5,CASSLAPGLAGGGETQYF,TGTGCCAGCAGCTTAGCCCCAGGACTAGCGGGGGGCGGGGAGACCCAGTACTTC
TRBV15,-,-,TRBJ1-1,CATSRGPGRGDTEAFF,TGTGCCACCAGCAGAGGCCCCGGACGGGGCGACACTGAAGCTTTCTTT
TRBV20-1,few,-,TRBJ2-3,CSALWLGDTQYF,TGCAGTGCTCTCTGGCTAGGGGATACGCAGTATTTT